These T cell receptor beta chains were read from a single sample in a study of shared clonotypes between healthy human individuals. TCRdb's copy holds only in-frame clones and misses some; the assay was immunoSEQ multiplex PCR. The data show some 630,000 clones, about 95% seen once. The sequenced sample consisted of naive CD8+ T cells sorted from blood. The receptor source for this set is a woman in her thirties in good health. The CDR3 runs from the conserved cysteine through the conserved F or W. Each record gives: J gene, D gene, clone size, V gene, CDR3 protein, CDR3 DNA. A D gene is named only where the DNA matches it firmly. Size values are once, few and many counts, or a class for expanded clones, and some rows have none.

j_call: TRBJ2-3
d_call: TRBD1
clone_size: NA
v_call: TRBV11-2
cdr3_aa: CASSYGTGPPDTQYF
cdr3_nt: TGTGCCAGCAGCTACGGGACAGGGCCTCCGGATACGCAGTATTTT

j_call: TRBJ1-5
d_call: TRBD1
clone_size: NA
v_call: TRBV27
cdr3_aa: CASSPRQGDQPQHF
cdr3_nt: TGTGCCAGCAGTCCACGACAGGGCGATCAGCCCCAGCATTTT

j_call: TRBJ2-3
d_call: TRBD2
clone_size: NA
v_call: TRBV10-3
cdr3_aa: CAISAILQRGPTDTQYF
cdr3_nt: TGTGCCATCAGTGCGATACTTCAGCGGGGCCCCACCGATACGCAGTATTTT

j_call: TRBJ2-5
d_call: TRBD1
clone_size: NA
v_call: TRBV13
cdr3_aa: CASSNLGQGRETQYF
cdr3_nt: TGTGCCAGCAGTAACCTCGGACAGGGCCGAGAGACCCAGTACTTC

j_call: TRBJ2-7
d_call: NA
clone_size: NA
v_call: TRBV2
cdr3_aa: CASSEALRTGGIYEQYF
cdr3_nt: TGTGCCAGCAGTGAAGCGCTTAGGACGGGTGGGATCTACGAGCAGTACTTC

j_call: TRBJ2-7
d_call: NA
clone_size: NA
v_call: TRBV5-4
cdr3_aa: CASSVRTSPYEQYF
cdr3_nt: TGTGCCAGCAGCGTTAGGACCAGCCCCTACGAGCAGTACTTC

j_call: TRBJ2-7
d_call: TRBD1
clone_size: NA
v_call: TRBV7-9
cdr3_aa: CASSFPGQSYEQYF
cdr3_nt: TGTGCCAGCAGCTTTCCGGGACAGTCCTACGAGCAGTACTTC

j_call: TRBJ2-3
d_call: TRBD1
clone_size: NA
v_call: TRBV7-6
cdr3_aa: CASSLGTGLDTQYF
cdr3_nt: TGTGCCAGCAGCTTAGGGACAGGGTTAGATACGCAGTATTTT

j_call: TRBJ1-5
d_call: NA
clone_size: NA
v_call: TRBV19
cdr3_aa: CASAYRTPKGQPQHF
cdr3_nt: TGTGCCAGTGCTTATCGGACGCCGAAAGGGCAGCCCCAGCATTTT

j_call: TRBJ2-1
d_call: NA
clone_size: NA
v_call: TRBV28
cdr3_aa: CASRYQGMGNEQFF
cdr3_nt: TGTGCCAGCCGATATCAGGGGATGGGCAATGAGCAGTTCTTC

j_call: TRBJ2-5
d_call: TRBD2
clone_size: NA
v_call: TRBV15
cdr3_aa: CATSRALAGAGETQYF
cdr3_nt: TGTGCCACCAGCAGAGCCCTAGCGGGAGCGGGGGAGACCCAGTACTTC

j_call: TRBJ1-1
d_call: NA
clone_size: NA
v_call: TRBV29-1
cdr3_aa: CSVGRGPEAFF
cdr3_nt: TGCAGCGTTGGGCGGGGGCCTGAAGCTTTCTTT

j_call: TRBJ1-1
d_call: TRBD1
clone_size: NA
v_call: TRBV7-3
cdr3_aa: CASSLSNEGATEAFF
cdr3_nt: TGTGCCAGCAGCTTGAGTAATGAGGGGGCGACTGAAGCTTTCTTT

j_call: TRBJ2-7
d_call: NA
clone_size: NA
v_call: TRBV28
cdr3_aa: CASSLFPGVEQYF
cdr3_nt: TGTGCCAGCAGTTTATTTCCAGGGGTCGAGCAGTACTTC

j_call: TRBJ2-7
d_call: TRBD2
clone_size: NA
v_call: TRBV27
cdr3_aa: CASSFSSGRGYEQYF
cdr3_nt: TGTGCCAGCAGCTTTTCTAGCGGGAGAGGCTACGAGCAGTACTTC

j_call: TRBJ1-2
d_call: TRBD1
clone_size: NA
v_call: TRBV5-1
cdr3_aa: CASSMDREGINYGYTF
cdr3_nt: TGCGCCAGCAGCATGGACAGGGAGGGGATTAACTATGGCTACACCTTC

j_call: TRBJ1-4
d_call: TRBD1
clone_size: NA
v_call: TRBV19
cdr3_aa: CASSLLGTGGEKLFF
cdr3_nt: TGTGCCAGTAGCCTCCTCGGGACAGGGGGCGAAAAACTGTTTTTT

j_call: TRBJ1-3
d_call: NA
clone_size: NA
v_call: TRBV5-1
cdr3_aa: CASSWDREEAGNTIYF
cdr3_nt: TGCGCCAGCAGCTGGGACCGAGAGGAGGCTGGAAACACCATATATTTT

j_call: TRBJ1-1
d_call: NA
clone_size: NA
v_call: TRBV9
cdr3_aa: CASSVGWATEAFF
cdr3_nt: TGTGCCAGCAGCGTAGGTTGGGCCACTGAAGCTTTCTTT

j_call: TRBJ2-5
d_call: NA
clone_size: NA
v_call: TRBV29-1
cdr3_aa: CSVEVWDTRETQYF
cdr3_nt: TGCAGCGTTGAAGTGTGGGACACCCGGGAGACCCAGTACTTC

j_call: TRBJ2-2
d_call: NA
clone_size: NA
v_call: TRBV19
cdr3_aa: CASSIVGGTGELFF
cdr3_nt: TGTGCCAGTAGTATAGTAGGGGGAACCGGGGAGCTGTTTTTT

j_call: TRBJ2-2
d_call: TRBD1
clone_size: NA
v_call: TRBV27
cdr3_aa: CASSGTGVTGELFF
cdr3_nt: TGTGCCAGCAGCGGGACAGGGGTGACCGGGGAGCTGTTTTTT

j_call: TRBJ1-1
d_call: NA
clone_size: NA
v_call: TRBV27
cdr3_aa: CASSWGGLNTEAFF
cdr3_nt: TGTGCCAGCAGTTGGGGGGGATTGAACACTGAAGCTTTCTTT

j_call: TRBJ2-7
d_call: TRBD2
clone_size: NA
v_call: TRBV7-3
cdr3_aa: CASSLAGGLSYEQYF
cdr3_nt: TGTGCCAGCAGCTTAGCGGGAGGGCTCTCCTACGAGCAGTACTTC

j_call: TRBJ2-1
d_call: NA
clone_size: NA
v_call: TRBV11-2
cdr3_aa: CASSLIGVRGEQFF
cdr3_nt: TGTGCCAGCAGCTTAATAGGGGTTCGGGGTGAGCAGTTCTTC

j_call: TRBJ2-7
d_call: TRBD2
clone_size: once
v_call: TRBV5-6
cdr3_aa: CASSSSLAVYEQYF
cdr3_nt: TGTGCCAGCAGCTCAAGTCTAGCGGTCTACGAGCAGTACTTC

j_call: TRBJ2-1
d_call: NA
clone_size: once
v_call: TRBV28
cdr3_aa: CASTGLSSYNEQFF
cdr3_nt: TGTGCCAGCACGGGCCTTAGCTCCTACAATGAGCAGTTCTTC

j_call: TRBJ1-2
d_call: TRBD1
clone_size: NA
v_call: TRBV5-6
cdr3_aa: CASSLYRGQGYGYTF
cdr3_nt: TGTGCCAGCAGCTTGTACAGGGGGCAGGGCTATGGCTACACCTTC

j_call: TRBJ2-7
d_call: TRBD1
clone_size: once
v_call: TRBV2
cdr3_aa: CASSLSGTGLRYEQYF
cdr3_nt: TGTGCCAGCAGTCTTTCCGGGACAGGCCTTAGGTACGAGCAGTACTTC

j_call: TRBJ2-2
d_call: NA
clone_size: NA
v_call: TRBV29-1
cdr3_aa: CSSPLDTGELFF
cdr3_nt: TGCAGCTCACCCCTGGACACCGGGGAGCTGTTTTTT

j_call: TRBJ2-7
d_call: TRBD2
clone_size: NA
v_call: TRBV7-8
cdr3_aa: CASSLEEAGDWYEQYF
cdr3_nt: TGTGCCAGCAGCTTGGAAGAAGCGGGAGACTGGTACGAGCAGTACTTC

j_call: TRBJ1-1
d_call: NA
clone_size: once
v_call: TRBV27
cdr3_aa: CASSPSWGGGADTEAFF
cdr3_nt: TGTGCCAGCAGTCCAAGCTGGGGGGGCGGCGCGGACACTGAAGCTTTCTTT

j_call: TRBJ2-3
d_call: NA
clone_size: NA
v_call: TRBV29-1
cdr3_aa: CSGWEVQETQYF
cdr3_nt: TGCAGCGGGTGGGAGGTCCAGGAGACGCAGTATTTT

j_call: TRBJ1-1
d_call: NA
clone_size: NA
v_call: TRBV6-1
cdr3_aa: CASRGQNTEAFF
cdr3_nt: TGTGCCAGCAGGGGGCAGAACACTGAAGCTTTCTTT

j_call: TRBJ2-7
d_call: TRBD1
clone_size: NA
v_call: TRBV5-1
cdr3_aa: CASSSDRSYEQYF
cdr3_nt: TGCGCCAGCAGCTCGGACAGGTCCTACGAGCAGTACTTC

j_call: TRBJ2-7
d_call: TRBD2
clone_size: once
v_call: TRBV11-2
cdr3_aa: CASSLDRRTSGFYEQYF
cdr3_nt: TGTGCCAGCAGCTTAGATCGGAGGACTAGCGGGTTCTACGAGCAGTACTTC

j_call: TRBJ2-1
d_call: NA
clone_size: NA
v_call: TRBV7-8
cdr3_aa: CASPGGVHYNEQFF
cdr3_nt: TGTGCCAGCCCCGGGGGCGTTCATTACAATGAGCAGTTCTTC

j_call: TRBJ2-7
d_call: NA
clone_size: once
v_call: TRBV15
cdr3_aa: CATSTRGTYEQYF
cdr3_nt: TGTGCCACCAGCACAAGAGGAACCTACGAGCAGTACTTC

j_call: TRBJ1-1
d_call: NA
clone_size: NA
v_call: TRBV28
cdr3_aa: CASSLFSGLRTGGSTFF
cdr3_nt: TGTGCCAGCAGTTTATTTTCGGGTCTAAGGACGGGGGGCTCGACTTTCTTT

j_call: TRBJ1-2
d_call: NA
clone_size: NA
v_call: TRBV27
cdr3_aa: CASSLSHGGYGYTF
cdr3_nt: TGTGCCAGCAGTTTATCCCACGGGGGCTATGGCTACACCTTC

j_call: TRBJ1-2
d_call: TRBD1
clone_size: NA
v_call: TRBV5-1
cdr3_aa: CASSFSTGASYGYTF
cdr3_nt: TGCGCCAGCAGCTTTAGTACAGGGGCCAGCTATGGCTACACCTTC

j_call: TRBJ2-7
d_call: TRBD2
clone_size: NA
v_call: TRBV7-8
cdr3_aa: CASSWGTSGTSYEQYF
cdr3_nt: TGTGCCAGCAGCTGGGGGACTAGCGGGACTTCCTACGAGCAGTACTTC

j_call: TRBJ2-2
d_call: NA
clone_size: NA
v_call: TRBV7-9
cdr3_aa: CASSLTGVVSGELFF
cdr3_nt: TGTGCCAGCAGCTTGACGGGGGTTGTGTCCGGGGAGCTGTTTTTT

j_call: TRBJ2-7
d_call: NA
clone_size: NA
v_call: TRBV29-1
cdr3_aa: CSVEDLGYEQYF
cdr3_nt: TGCAGCGTTGAAGATCTGGGCTACGAGCAGTACTTC

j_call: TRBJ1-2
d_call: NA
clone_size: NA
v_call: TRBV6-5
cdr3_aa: CASSPEWGRVEGYTF
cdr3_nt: TGTGCCAGCAGCCCTGAGTGGGGGCGAGTGGAGGGCTACACCTTC

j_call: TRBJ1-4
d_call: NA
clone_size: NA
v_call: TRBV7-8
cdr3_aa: CASSLGGEDEKLFF
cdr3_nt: TGTGCCAGCAGCTTAGGAGGGGAAGATGAAAAACTGTTTTTT

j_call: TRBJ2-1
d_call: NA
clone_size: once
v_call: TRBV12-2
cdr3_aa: CASRLEAGWEQFF
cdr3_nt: TGTGCAAGTCGCTTAGAGGCGGGCTGGGAGCAGTTCTTC

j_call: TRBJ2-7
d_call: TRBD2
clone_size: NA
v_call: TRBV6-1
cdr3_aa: CASSVSSGQSYEQYF
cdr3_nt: TGTGCCAGCAGTGTGTCTAGCGGGCAATCCTACGAGCAGTACTTC

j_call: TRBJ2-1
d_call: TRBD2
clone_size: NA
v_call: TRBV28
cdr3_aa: CASSPPGLAGANEQFF
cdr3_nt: TGTGCCAGCAGTCCCCCTGGGCTAGCGGGAGCCAATGAGCAGTTCTTC

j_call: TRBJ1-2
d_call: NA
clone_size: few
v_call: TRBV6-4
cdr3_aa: CASNHLTENYGYTF
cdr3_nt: TGTGCCAGCAATCACCTGACCGAAAACTATGGCTACACCTTC

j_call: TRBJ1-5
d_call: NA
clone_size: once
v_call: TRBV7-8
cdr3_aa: CASSYRYNQPQHF
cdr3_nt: TGTGCCAGCAGCTACCGTTACAACCAGCCCCAGCATTTT

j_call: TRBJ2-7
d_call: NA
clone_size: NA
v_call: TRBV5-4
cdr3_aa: CASSLAEKSYEQYF
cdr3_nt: TGTGCCAGCAGCTTGGCAGAAAAGTCTTACGAGCAGTACTTC

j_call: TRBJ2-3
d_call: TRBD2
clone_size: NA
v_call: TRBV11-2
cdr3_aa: CASSLDWTSGSDTQYF
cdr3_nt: TGTGCCAGCAGCTTAGATTGGACTAGCGGGAGCGATACGCAGTATTTT

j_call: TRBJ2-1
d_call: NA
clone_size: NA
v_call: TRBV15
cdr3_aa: CATSREGFTYNEQFF
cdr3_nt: TGTGCCACCAGCAGAGAGGGATTTACTTACAATGAGCAGTTCTTC